These 20 T cell receptor beta chains were all obtained from the same sample, sequenced in a study of blood T cell repertoires in COVID-19. Profiling relied on immunoSEQ multiplex PCR, and the TCRdb table lists in-frame clones only, not all of them. Of 200,000 to 250,000 clones detected, about 94% appear once; the ten largest clones hold around 0.84%. The sample comprised peripheral blood. The source of these receptors is a man in his sixties with COVID-19, enrolled during active disease.

This rearrangement joins TRBV24-1 to TRBJ1-2, with unresolved D. Germline lookup yields CDR1 KGHDR and CDR2 SFDVKD. Trimming removed 1 base from V and 7 bases from J, with 15 bases in between. This CDR3 is built from 15 residues. The CDR3 nucleotides read TGTGCCACCAGTGATTTTCCCGGGTCAGTAGGTGGCTACACCTTC. As protein: CATSDFPGSVGGYTF.

The gene calls are TRBV2 and TRBJ1-4; 7 bases map to TRBD1. CDR3 length: 16 amino acids. The J segment lost 3 bases and the V segment lost 3 bases, leaving 7 bases of the junction unmatched. The germline V gene has CDR1 SNHLY and CDR2 FYNNEI. The chain's CDR3 is CASSEIPTGSNEKLFF. CDR3 DNA: TGTGCCAGCAGTGAGATTCCGACAGGGTCTAATGAAAAACTGTTTTTT.

The CDR3 region has the DNA TGTGCCAGCAGCCAAAACTCGCAGGCCGACGAGCAGTACTTC. Translation gives CASSQNSQADEQYF. The V call is TRBV7-9, the J call TRBJ2-7; D gene unclear. The germline V and J ends were trimmed by 5 bases and 5 bases, with 16 bases remaining between them. Germline loops: CDR1 SEHNR, CDR2 FQNEAQ (reference sequence). This CDR3 has 14 amino acids.

This clone occurred a few times. This rearrangement joins TRBV18 to TRBJ2-3; D call uncertain. CDR3 length: 15 amino acids. The V gene lost 0 bases and the J gene lost 0 bases, with 7 bases spanning the gap. Per the germline V gene, CDR1 is KGHSH and CDR2 is LQKENI. This CDR3 is CASSPPITSTDTQYF. The DNA of the CDR3 is TGTGCCAGCTCACCACCGATCACTAGCACAGATACGCAGTATTTT.

This clone was counted a few times. The sample contains more than one DNA sequence encoding this CDR3. The chain links TRBV6-2 or TRBV6-3 to TRBJ1-1; a possible D gene is TRBD1 (5 bases). Trimming pared 6 bases from V and 5 bases from J, leaving 13 bases between. Germline V lookup: CDR1 MNHEY, CDR2 SVGEGT. The CDR3 covers 13 residues. In DNA form, the CDR3 reads TGTGCCAGCAGCCGCCGACAGAATACTGAAGCTTTCTTT. It yields the protein CASSRRQNTEAFF.

V is TRBV18 and J is TRBJ1-2, with 10 bases identical to TRBD1. Losses at the gene ends were 3 bases for V and 8 bases for J; bases not matched to a gene: 0. The CDR3 loop spans 12 amino acids. CDR1 KGHSH and CDR2 LQKENI come from the germline V gene. The CDR3 coding sequence is TGTGCCAGCTCACCGGGACAGGGGGGCTACACCTTC. Its protein is CASSPGQGGYTF.

This chain links TRBV24-1 with TRBJ1-2, with D tentatively TRBD1 (6 bases). CDR3 length equals 14 residues. Germline V CDR1 and CDR2: KGHDR, SFDVKD. Trimming stripped 4 bases from V and 2 bases from J, with 10 bases between. The CDR3 spells CATSETGTNYGYTF. In DNA form, the CDR3 reads TGTGCCACCAGTGAAACAGGGACCAACTATGGCTACACCTTC.

This chain uses TRBV3-1 (or the pseudogene TRBV3-2) with TRBJ1-5; TRBD1 is a possible D gene (6 bases). Trimming removed 2 bases at V and 4 bases at J, with 18 bases between. This CDR3 comprises 17 residues. The V gene's germline CDR1 is LGHDT and CDR2 YNNKEL (reference sequence). The CDR3 nucleotides are TGTGCCAGCAGCCAACCGAAGGGGGTCGGTTTGAATCAGCCCCAGCATTTT. Translating gives CASSQPKGVGLNQPQHF.

This sequence joins TRBV18 and TRBJ2-1; 8 positions match TRBD1. CDR1 is KGHSH, CDR2 LQKENI, per germline. Losses at the gene ends were 5 bases for V and 5 bases for J; bases not matched to a gene: 5. The CDR3 consists of 14 residues. The CDR3 reads CASSVDRAHNEQFF. CDR3 in DNA: TGTGCCAGCTCAGTGGACAGGGCCCACAATGAGCAGTTCTTC.

CDR3 DNA: TGCGCCAGCAGTCCCAGCGGGACCAACTATGGCTACACCTTC. Translating gives CASSPSGTNYGYTF. The chain joins TRBV5-1 to TRBJ1-2, with TRBD1 as a possible D gene (5 bases). This CDR3 has 14 amino acids. The V end was cut by 5 bases, the J end by 2 bases, with 13 bases between. Germline lookup yields CDR1 SGHRS and CDR2 YFSETQ.

The chain couples TRBV29-1 to TRBJ1-2; the D is unclear. In germline, CDR1 is SQVTM, CDR2 ANQGSEA. There are 12 residues in the CDR3. Trimming pared 6 bases from V and 7 bases from J, leaving 15 bases between. The CDR3: CSVSPGVGGYTF. The DNA for the CDR3 is TGCAGCGTCAGCCCCGGGGTCGGTGGCTACACCTTC.

The chain couples TRBV4-1 to TRBJ1-3; D is possibly TRBD1 (6 bases). This CDR3 spans 18 amino acids. The ends were cut back, 3 bases at V and 0 bases at J, with 18 bases in the middle. Germline assignment: CDR1 MGHRA and CDR2 YSYEKL. CDR3 sequence (DNA): TGCGCCAGCAGCCATATCGGGGGGGGCTCCGGCTCTGGAAACACCATATATTTT. Its protein is CASSHIGGGSGSGNTIYF.

The gene calls are TRBV10-3 and TRBJ1-5; D not resolved. Trimming took off 3 bases at V and 2 bases at J, with 5 bases between the two ends. CDR1 is ENHRY and CDR2 is SYGVKD in the germline V gene. This CDR3 has 13 residues. The CDR3 DNA sequence: TGTGCCATCAGTGACGTAGGCAATCAGCCCCAGCATTTT. It codes for CAISDVGNQPQHF.

The CDR3 nucleotides are TGTGCCAGCAGCGGCCCGACCAGGGGCCTTAATGAAAAACTGTTTTTT. It codes for CASSGPTRGLNEKLFF. The rearrangement links TRBV5-8 to TRBJ1-4; D is possibly TRBD1 (6 bases). CDR3 length equals 16 residues. The V end was cut by 4 bases, the J end by 4 bases, with 17 bases between. From germline, CDR1 is SGHTS and CDR2 YDEGEE.

This clone was observed a single time. The rearrangement links TRBV25-1 to TRBJ2-7, with TRBD2 matching over 8 bases. V lost 7 bases to trimming and J lost 4 bases; unmatched junction nucleotides: 12. Germline loops: CDR1 MGHDK, CDR2 SYGVNS. CDR3 length: 15 amino acids. The CDR3 loop reads CASTAPTSGFYEQYF. DNA for the CDR3: TGTGCCAGCACCGCCCCAACTAGCGGATTTTACGAGCAGTACTTC.

This chain connects TRBV24-1 to TRBJ2-7; 8 nucleotides agree with TRBD1. The CDR3 has 13 residues. Per germline, CDR1 KGHDR and CDR2 SFDVKD. After removal of 4 bases from V and 6 bases from J, the junction contained 4 bases not matched to a gene. The CDR3 loop reads CATSEPGGGEQYF. The CDR3, as DNA: TGTGCCACCAGTGAACCAGGGGGCGGCGAGCAGTACTTC.

The J gene is TRBJ2-1, the V gene TRBV7-2; 10 bases are a match to TRBD2. CDR1 is SGHTA and CDR2 is FQGNSA in the germline V gene. The CDR3 spans 17 residues. The trim removed 4 bases at V and 6 bases at J, leaving 12 bases unmatched. CDR3 loop: CASSSWGLAGVSNEQFF. In DNA, the CDR3 is TGTGCCAGCAGCTCTTGGGGCCTAGCGGGAGTTAGCAATGAGCAGTTCTTC.

The chain links TRBV18 to TRBJ2-3, with 13 bases fitting TRBD2. The CDR3 loop spans 15 amino acids. J lost 6 bases, V lost 2 bases, and 2 bases had no gene match. The germline V gene has CDR1 KGHSH and CDR2 LQKENI. The CDR3 reads CASSPTSGRADTQYF. DNA of the CDR3: TGTGCCAGCTCACCAACTAGCGGGAGGGCGGATACGCAGTATTTT.

The chain combines TRBV7-2 with TRBJ2-1; 7 nucleotides match TRBD1. The CDR3 has 14 amino acids. Germline lookup yields CDR1 SGHTA and CDR2 FQGNSA. With 5 bases clipped from V and 8 bases from J, the junction kept 9 bases outside the gene matches. CDR3 in amino acids: CASSQRQGYDEQFF. In DNA, the CDR3 is TGTGCCAGCAGCCAACGACAGGGATACGATGAGCAGTTCTTC.

This chain connects TRBV3-1 (or the pseudogene TRBV3-2) to TRBJ1-5; 7 nucleotides align to TRBD1. The germline CDR1 and CDR2 sequences are LGHDT and YNNKEL (reference sequence). There are 17 residues in the CDR3. V was pared by 4 bases and J by 2 bases, with 11 bases of the junction left unmatched. In DNA, the CDR3 is TGTGCCAGCAGCCTCGATACAGGGGACCTGGGCAATCAGCCCCAGCATTTT. Translating it yields CASSLDTGDLGNQPQHF.